Shown below are 8 T cell receptor beta chains from a single sample sequenced in a study of lymphopenia after photon versus proton radiotherapy. Method: immunoSEQ multiplex PCR; TCRdb's copy keeps in-frame clones and lacks some. The top ten clones hold over 3% of a sample with 10,000 to 15,000 clones, about 89% of them seen once. The sequenced sample was peripheral blood, obtained from a patient treated with proton-based radiotherapy. Every receptor here comes from a man between 60 and 70 years old with pancreatic cancer.

This chain links TRBV5-6 with TRBJ2-5, with 7 positions matching TRBD1. The DNA end is more similar to TRBJ2-7, so the J call may be wrong. Germline-derived CDR1 and CDR2 are SGHDT and YYEEEE. The length of the CDR3 is 18 residues. The CDR3 coding sequence is TGTGCCAGCAGTCTCGGGACAGCAAACCCGCTCAGCTCCTACGAGCAGTACTTC. Protein product: CASSLGTANPLSSYEQYF.

The CDR3 DNA reads TGTGCCAGCAGCTTACCGGGCCCTTACCATACGCAGTATTTT. This gives the protein CASSLPGPYHTQYF. The chain joins TRBV5-6 to TRBJ2-3; D gene uncertain. Germline V gene data show CDR1 as SGHDT and CDR2 as YYEEEE. The length of the CDR3 is 14 residues. With 2 bases removed from V and 7 bases from J, the gap between germline ends came to 14 bases. The full variable domain, with the rest looked up from reference TRBV5-6 and TRBJ2-3, is DAGVTQSPTHLIKTRGQQVTLRCSPKSGHDTVSWYQQALGQGPQFIFQYYEEEERQRGNFPDRFSGHQFPNYSSELNVNALLLGDSALYLCASSLPGPYHTQYFGPGTRLTVL.

The chain recombines TRBV9 with TRBJ2-1; D not resolved. The V end was cut by 1 base, the J end by 2 bases, with 16 bases between. CDR1 SGDLS and CDR2 YYNGEE come from the germline V gene. This CDR3 has 17 residues. The CDR3 bases are TGTGCCAGCAGCGTACGTTCGGCTAGGATGGCCTACAATGAGCAGTTCTTC. It translates to CASSVRSARMAYNEQFF.

This chain joins TRBV5-4 and TRBJ2-5; maybe TRBD2 (6 bases). The CDR3 is made up of 13 amino acids. Germline-derived CDR1 and CDR2 are SGHNT and YYREEE (reference sequence). V was shortened by 3 bases and J by 4 bases, with 10 bases between the two germline ends. CDR3 in DNA: TGTGCCAGCAGCTCACCGGGACTAGAGACCCAGTACTTC. Amino acid sequence: CASSSPGLETQYF.

V and J are TRBV28 and TRBJ2-7; D is ambiguous. Germline V lookup: CDR1 MDHEN, CDR2 SYDVKM. Trimming took off 3 bases at V and 1 base at J, with 19 bases between the two ends. The CDR3 is made up of 17 amino acids. The CDR3 region is CASSFANMATTSYEQYF. DNA of the CDR3: TGTGCCAGCAGTTTCGCTAACATGGCTACGACGTCCTACGAGCAGTACTTC.

J is TRBJ1-2 and V is TRBV9; TRBD1 aligns across 7 bases. The trim removed 0 bases at V and 4 bases at J, leaving 3 bases unmatched. Germline-derived CDR1 and CDR2 are SGDLS and YYNGEE. The CDR3 sequence is 14 residues long. The CDR3 DNA follows: TGTGCCAGCAGCGTAGTTGGGACAGCCTATGGCTACACCTTC. This gives the protein CASSVVGTAYGYTF.

The V and J genes are TRBV21-1 and TRBJ2-7. TRBV21-1 is described as a pseudogene. This CDR3 contains 13 residues. As DNA, the CDR3 is TGTGCCAGCAGCAAAGGACCGAGATACGAGCAGTACTTC. This codes for CASSKGPRYEQYF.

This chain joins TRBV14 and TRBJ1-6; D gene ambiguous. Germline CDR1 and CDR2: SGHDN and FVKESK. The V end lost 4 bases, the J end lost 6 bases, and 7 bases lay between the germline ends. The CDR3 has 13 amino acids. In DNA form, the CDR3 reads TGTGCCAGCAGCCTTCGCGGTAATTCACCCCTCCACTTT. Translated: CASSLRGNSPLHF.